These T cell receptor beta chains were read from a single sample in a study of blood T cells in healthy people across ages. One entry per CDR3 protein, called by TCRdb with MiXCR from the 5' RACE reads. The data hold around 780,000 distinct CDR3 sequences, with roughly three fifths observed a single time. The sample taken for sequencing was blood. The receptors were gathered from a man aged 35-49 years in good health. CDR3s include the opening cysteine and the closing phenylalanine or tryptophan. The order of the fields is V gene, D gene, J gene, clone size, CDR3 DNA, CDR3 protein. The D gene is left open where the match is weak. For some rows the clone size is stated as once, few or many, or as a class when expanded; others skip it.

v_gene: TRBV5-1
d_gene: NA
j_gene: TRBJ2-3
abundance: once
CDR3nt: TGCGCCAGCAGCTCGACGACCGGGACGCTGTACACAGATACGCAGTATTTT
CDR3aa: CASSSTTGTLYTDTQYF

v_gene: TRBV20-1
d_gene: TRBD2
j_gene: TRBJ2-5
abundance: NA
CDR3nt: TGCAGTGCTAGGGCAGGTGCGGGGGAAGAGACCCAGTACTTC
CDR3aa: CSARAGAGEETQYF

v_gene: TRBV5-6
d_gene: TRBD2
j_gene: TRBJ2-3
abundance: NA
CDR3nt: TGTGCCAGCAGCCAGACTAGCGGGGTCGCAGATACGCAGTATTTT
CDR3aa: CASSQTSGVADTQYF

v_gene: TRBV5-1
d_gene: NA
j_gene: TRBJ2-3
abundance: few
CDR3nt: TGCGCCAGCAGCCTTTTAGGGAATCCAGATACGCAGTATTTT
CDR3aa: CASSLLGNPDTQYF

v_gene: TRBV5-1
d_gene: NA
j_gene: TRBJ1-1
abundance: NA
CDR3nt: TGCGCCAGCAGCTTGACGGAACCTCGGGGCACTGAAGCTTTCTTT
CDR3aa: CASSLTEPRGTEAFF

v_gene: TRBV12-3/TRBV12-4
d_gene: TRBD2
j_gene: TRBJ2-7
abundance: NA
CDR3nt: TGTGCCAGCACCTATAGCGGGAGGTCCCGGGAGCAGTACTTC
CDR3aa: CASTYSGRSREQYF

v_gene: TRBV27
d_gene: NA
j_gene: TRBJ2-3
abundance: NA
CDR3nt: TGTGCCAGCAGTTTTTATGTCACAGATACGCAGTATTTT
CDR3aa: CASSFYVTDTQYF

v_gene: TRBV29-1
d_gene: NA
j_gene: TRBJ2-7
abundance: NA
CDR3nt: TGCAGCGTTGAGGGACCCGTGGGGGTCGGCTCCTACGAGCAGTACTTC
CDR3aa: CSVEGPVGVGSYEQYF

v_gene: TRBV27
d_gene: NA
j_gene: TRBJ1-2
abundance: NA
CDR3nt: TGTGCCAGCAGTTTGGGCAGGGATGGTGGCTACACCTTC
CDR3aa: CASSLGRDGGYTF

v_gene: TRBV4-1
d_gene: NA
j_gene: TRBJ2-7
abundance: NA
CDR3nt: TGCGCCAGCAGCCATAATGAGTTATCGTACGAGCAGTACTTC
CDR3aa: CASSHNELSYEQYF

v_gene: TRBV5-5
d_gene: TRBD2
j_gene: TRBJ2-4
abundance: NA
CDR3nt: TGTGCCAGCAGCTTGATCGGCTCTAGCGGGAGTATGGCGATTCAGTACTTC
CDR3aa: CASSLIGSSGSMAIQYF

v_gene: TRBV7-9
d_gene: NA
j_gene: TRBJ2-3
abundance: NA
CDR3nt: TGTGCCAGCAGCGATTCCGTCTCCACAGATACGCAGTATTTT
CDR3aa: CASSDSVSTDTQYF

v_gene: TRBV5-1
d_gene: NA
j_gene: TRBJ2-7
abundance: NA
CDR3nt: TGCGCCAGCAGCCCGGACGAGAGCTCCTACAATGAGCAGTACTTC
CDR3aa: CASSPDESSYNEQYF

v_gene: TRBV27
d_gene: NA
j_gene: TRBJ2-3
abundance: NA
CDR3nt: TGTGCCAGCAGTCCTCGCGGCGGGCCAAGCACAGATACGCAGTATTTT
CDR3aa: CASSPRGGPSTDTQYF

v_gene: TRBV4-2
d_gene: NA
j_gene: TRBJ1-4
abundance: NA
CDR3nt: TGTGCCAGCAGCCAAGATCTCGGGAGGGGTGATGAAAAACTGTTTTTT
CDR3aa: CASSQDLGRGDEKLFF

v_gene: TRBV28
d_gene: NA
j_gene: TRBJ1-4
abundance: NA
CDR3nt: TGTGCCAGCACCCTGTCGGGCAGGGAGCGTGAAAAACTGTTTTTT
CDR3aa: CASTLSGREREKLFF

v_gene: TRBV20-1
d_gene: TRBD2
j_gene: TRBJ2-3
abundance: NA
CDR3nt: TGCAGTGCTAGCATAACTAGCGGGGGTATAACAGATACGCAGTATTTT
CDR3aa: CSASITSGGITDTQYF

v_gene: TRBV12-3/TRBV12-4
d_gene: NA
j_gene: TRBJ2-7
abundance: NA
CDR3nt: TGTGCCAGCAGTGCTCCGAGCCACGAGCAGTACTTC
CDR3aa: CASSAPSHEQYF

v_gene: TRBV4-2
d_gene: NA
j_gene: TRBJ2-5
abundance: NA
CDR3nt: TGTGCCAGCAGCCGGGGAGAGACCCAAGAGACCCAGTACTTC
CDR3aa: CASSRGETQETQYF

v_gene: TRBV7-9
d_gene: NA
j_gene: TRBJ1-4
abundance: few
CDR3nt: TGTGCCAGCAGCTTAGAATGGGCAGGTGGAGCAACTAATGAAAAACTGTTTTTT
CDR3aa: CASSLEWAGGATNEKLFF

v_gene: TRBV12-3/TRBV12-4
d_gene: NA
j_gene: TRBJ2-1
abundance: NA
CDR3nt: TGTGCCAGTGTCAAGACACACTTCTACAATGAGCAGTTCTTC
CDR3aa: CASVKTHFYNEQFF

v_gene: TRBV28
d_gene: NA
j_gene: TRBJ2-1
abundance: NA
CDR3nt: TGTGCCAGTAACTTACCCCTTCCGGCAGGGTCCCACGAGCAGTTCTTC
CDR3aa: CASNLPLPAGSHEQFF

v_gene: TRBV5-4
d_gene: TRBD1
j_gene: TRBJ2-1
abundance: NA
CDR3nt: TGTGCCAGCAGCAGCCCGACAGGGAACAACTACAATGAGCAGTTCTTC
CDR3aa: CASSSPTGNNYNEQFF

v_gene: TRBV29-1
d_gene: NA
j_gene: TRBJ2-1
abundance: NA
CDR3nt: TGCAGCGTTGCAGACAATGAGCAGTTCTTC
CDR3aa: CSVADNEQFF

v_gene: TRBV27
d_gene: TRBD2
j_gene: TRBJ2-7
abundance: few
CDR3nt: TGTGCCAGCAGTCCGGCTAGCGGGGAAGTCTACGAGCAGTACTTC
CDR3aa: CASSPASGEVYEQYF

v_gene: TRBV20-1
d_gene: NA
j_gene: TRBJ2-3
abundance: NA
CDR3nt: TGCAGTGCTAGGGGGGACATCACCACAGATACGCAGTATTTT
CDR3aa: CSARGDITTDTQYF

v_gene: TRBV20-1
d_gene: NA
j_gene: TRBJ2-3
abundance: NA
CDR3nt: TGCAGTGCTAGGGGGGACGCCGGATCGCAGTATTTT
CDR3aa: CSARGDAGSQYF

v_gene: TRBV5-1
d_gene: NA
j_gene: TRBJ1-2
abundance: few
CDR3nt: TGCGCCAGCAGCTTGGACGGGACCGAAGCCTATGGCTACACCTTC
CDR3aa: CASSLDGTEAYGYTF

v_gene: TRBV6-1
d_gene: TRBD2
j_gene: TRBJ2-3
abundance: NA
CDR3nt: TGTGCCAGCAGGACTAGCGGGACCAGAGATACGCAGTATTTT
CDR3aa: CASRTSGTRDTQYF

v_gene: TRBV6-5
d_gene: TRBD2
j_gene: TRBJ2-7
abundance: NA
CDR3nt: TGTGCCAGCAGTTACTCCCGGGAGGGCCGGAACGAGCAGTACTTC
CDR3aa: CASSYSREGRNEQYF

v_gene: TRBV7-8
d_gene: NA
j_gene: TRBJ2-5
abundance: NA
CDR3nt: TGTGCCAGCAGCTTAGTCGCAAGCGGCGGGGGCCGCTTCGGGACCCAGTACTTC
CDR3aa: CASSLVASGGGRFGTQYF

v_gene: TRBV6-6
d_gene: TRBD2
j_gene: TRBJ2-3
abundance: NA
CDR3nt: TGTGCCAGCAGTTCCCTCGGACTAGCGACGCAGTATTTT
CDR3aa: CASSSLGLATQYF

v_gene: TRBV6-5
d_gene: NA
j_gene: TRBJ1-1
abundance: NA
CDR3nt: TGTGCCAGCAGTTCCTCCCGGGCCGCCAAACCAGCTTTCTTT
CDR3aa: CASSSSRAAKPAFF

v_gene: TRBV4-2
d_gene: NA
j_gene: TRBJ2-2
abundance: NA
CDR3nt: TGTGCCAGCAGCCAAGAGGAAGTGGGTCTCAGTACCGGGGAGCTGTTTTTT
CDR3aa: CASSQEEVGLSTGELFF

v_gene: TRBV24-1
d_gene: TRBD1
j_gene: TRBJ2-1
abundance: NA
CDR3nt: TGTGCCACCAGTGGTGGACAGGGGGCTGGAAATGAGCAGTTCTTC
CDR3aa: CATSGGQGAGNEQFF

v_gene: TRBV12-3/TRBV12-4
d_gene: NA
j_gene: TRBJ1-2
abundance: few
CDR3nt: TGTGCCAGCAGTTTAATACCGGACTATGGCTACACCTTC
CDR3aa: CASSLIPDYGYTF

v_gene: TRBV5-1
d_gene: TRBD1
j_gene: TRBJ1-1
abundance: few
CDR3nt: TGCGCCAGCAGCAAATTGGGACAGATGAACACTGAAGCTTTCTTT
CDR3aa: CASSKLGQMNTEAFF

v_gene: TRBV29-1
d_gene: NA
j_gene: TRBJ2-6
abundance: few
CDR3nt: TGCAGCGTTGCGGAGTGGGGGGCAGTTGGGGCCAACGTCCTGACTTTC
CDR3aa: CSVAEWGAVGANVLTF